The present TCR beta chain was sequenced within a study of cytotoxic CD8 clonotypes in ibrutinib-treated CLL. CDR1 is SGHRS and CDR2 is YFSETQ in the germline V gene. The V and J ends lost 1 base and 10 bases respectively, with 17 bases between them. The CDR3 is made up of 15 amino acids. The repertoire was sequenced with immunoSEQ multiplex PCR; TCRdb's copy has only in-frame clones and lacks some. The profile covers nearly 50,000 clones, with about three fifths appearing a single time and 25% to 30% taken by the ten largest. The source was PBMCs, collected after 24 months of ibrutinib treatment. The receptor's source is a human donor with chronic lymphocytic leukemia. This rearrangement joins TRBV5-1 to TRBJ1-4; a possible D gene is TRBD1 (5 bases). CDR3 nucleotide sequence: TGCGCCAGCAGCTTGCGGGACCCCGGGGGAGGAAAACTGTTTTTT. This encodes CASSLRDPGGGKLFF.